This T cell receptor (beta chain) was captured by sequencing in a study of identical twins. TCRdb reanalysed the 5' RACE reads using MiXCR and keeps one entry per CDR3 protein. Altogether roughly 230,000 distinct CDR3 sequences are present, 6.5% to 9.5% being singletons, with the ten largest covering about 3%. The length of the CDR3 is 14 residues. The V gene lost 1 base and the J gene lost 4 bases, with 7 bases spanning the gap. The germline CDR1 and CDR2 sequences are MGHDK and SYGVNS. This clonotype showed up just a few times. Its specificity is not known. Study-wide findings and caveats: Zero-insertion analyses might be partly confounded by invariant T cells like MAIT and iNKT. Clonotypes of the beta chain that were abundant in cord blood carried fewer insertions (memory repertoires showed none). Among beta out-of-frame sequences, excess sharing between twins appeared weaker.

This sample also appeared in a second study, on yellow fever vaccine responses in identical twins.

The specimen was CD8+ T cells sorted from blood. This TCR was recovered from a woman aged 18-35 years in good health. This chain joins TRBV25-1 and TRBJ2-2; D unclear. CDR3 nucleotide sequence: TGTGCCAGCAGTGAATCGACGTTCACCGGGGAGCTGTTTTTT. Encoded protein: CASSESTFTGELFF. The variable domain in full, completed from reference TRBV25-1 and TRBJ2-2, reads EADIYQTPRYLVIGTGKKITLECSQTMGHDKMYWYQQDPGMELHLIHYSYGVNSTEKGDLSSESTVSRIRTEHFPLTLESARPSHTSQYLCASSESTFTGELFFGEGSRLTVL.